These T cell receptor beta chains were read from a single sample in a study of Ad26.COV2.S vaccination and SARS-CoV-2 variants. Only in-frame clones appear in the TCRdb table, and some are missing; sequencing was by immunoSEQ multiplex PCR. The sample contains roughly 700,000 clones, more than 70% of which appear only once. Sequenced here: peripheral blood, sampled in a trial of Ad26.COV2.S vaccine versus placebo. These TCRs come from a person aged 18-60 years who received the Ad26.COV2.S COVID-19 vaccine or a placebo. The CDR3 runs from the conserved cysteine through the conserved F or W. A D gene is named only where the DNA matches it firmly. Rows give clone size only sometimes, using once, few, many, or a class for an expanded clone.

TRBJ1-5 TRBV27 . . CASSLAGGRQPQHF TGTGCCAGCAGTTTAGCTGGGGGTAGACAGCCCCAGCATTTT
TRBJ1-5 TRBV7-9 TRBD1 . CASSWGQGWDQPQHF TGTGCCAGCAGCTGGGGACAGGGGTGGGATCAGCCCCAGCATTTT
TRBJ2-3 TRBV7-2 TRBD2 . CASSLTGGAIDTQYF TGTGCCAGCAGCTTAACGGGGGGGGCCATAGATACGCAGTATTTT
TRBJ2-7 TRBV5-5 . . CASSPSISTLLYEQYF TGTGCCAGCAGCCCCTCAATCTCGACCCTACTCTACGAGCAGTACTTC
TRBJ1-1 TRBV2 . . CASKVPADLAFF TGTGCCAGCAAAGTTCCAGCGGATTTAGCTTTCTTT
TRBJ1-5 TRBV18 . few CASSPIEGGGNQPQHF TGTGCCAGCTCACCTATCGAGGGCGGGGGCAATCAGCCCCAGCATTTT
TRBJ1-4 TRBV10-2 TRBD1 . CASGRTGSNEKLFF TGCGCCAGCGGGCGGACAGGTAGCAATGAAAAACTGTTTTTT
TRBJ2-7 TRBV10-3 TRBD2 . CATTTLAGGPYEQYF TGTGCCACCACTACGCTAGCGGGAGGGCCCTACGAGCAGTACTTC
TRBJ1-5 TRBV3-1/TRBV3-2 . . CASSQGAPNQPQHF TGTGCCAGCAGCCAAGGAGCGCCAAATCAGCCCCAGCATTTT
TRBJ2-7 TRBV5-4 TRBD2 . CASSTGLAGSYEQYF TGTGCCAGCAGCACCGGACTAGCGGGCTCCTACGAGCAGTACTTC
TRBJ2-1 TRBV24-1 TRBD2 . CATRAAGGLDEQFF TGTGCCACCAGGGCGGCGGGAGGGCTAGATGAGCAGTTCTTC
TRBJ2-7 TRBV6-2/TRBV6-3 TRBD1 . CASSRRQGAAFYEQYF TGTGCCAGCAGTCGGAGACAGGGGGCGGCTTTCTACGAGCAGTACTTC